These 10 T cell receptor beta chains share one sample of origin, sequenced in a study of early T cells in non-severe SARS-CoV-2 infection. From the 5' RACE reads, TCRdb called clonotypes with MiXCR, one entry per CDR3 protein. This table has tens of thousands of distinct CDR3 sequences, more than 5% appearing once. Sequenced sample: whole blood. Receptors were obtained from an adult who was a healthcare worker with PCR-confirmed SARS-CoV-2 infection or an uninfected control (not recorded which).

This clonotype was recorded at least ten times. The V and J genes are TRBV2 and TRBJ2-6, with TRBD2 as a possible D gene (6 bases). This CDR3 region has 15 residues. Germline assignment: CDR1 SNHLY and CDR2 FYNNEI. Trimming cost V 7 bases and J 0 bases, with 10 bases left between them. CDR3 loop: CASKGLNSGANVLTF. The CDR3 DNA reads TGTGCCAGCAAGGGACTGAACTCTGGGGCCAACGTCCTGACTTTC. The full variable domain, in which reference TRBV2 and TRBJ2-6 provide the parts outside the CDR3, is EPEVTQTPSHQVTQMGQEVILRCVPISNHLYFYWYRQILGQKVEFLVSFYNNEISEKSEIFDDQFSVERPDGSNFTLKIRSTKLEDSAMYFCASKGLNSGANVLTFGAGSRLTVL.

J is TRBJ1-1 and V is TRBV6-1, with 9 bases identical to TRBD1. The CDR3 sequence is 15 residues long. Germline CDR1 is MNHNS and CDR2 is SASEGT. After removal of 6 bases from V and 5 bases from J, the junction contained 10 bases not matched to a gene. The CDR3 DNA reads TGTGCCAGCAGAGGAAGGGACAGGGATGCGACTGAAGCTTTCTTT. As protein: CASRGRDRDATEAFF.

This chain links TRBV6-6 with TRBJ1-4; 9 positions agree with TRBD1. CDR3 length equals 16 residues. Germline loops: CDR1 MNHNY, CDR2 SVGAGI (reference sequence). V was clipped by 6 bases and J by 2 bases; unmatched bases: 7. The CDR3, as DNA: TGTGCCAGCAGACCACAGGGGGCGCGGACTAATGAAAAACTGTTTTTT. Its protein is CASRPQGARTNEKLFF.

This chain connects TRBV20-1 to TRBJ2-1; 11 nucleotides agree with TRBD2. The CDR3 totals 15 residues. Germline V gene sequence: CDR1 DFQATT, CDR2 SNEGSKA (reference sequence). The ends lost 4 bases at V and 4 bases at J; junction bases unmatched: 6. The CDR3 DNA is TGCAGTGCTACTAGCGGGAGGACCCGGTACAATGAGCAGTTCTTC. Its translation: CSATSGRTRYNEQFF.

The genes are TRBV30 and TRBJ2-4; 7 nucleotides agree with TRBD1. CDR1 and CDR2 (germline): GTSNPN, SVGIG (reference sequence). V was clipped by 5 bases and J by 5 bases; unmatched bases: 3. This CDR3 contains 12 residues. CDR3: CAWSTGQNIQYF. The CDR3 bases are TGTGCCTGGTCGACAGGGCAAAACATTCAGTACTTC.

This clonotype was observed at least ten times. The chain couples TRBV2 to TRBJ1-5; 8 bases match TRBD1. V trimming: 7 bases; J trimming: 2 bases; junction bases outside the gene matches: 7. The CDR3 extends over 15 amino acids. Looked up from germline, CDR1 is SNHLY and CDR2 is FYNNEI. Here the CDR3 reads CASNRQGTGNQPQHF. In DNA, the CDR3 is TGTGCCAGCAACAGACAGGGGACGGGCAATCAGCCCCAGCATTTT.

This clonotype has ten or more counts. V is TRBV7-9 and J is TRBJ2-7; 7 nucleotides agree with TRBD2. J was trimmed by 5 bases and V by 5 bases; bases with no gene match: 9. CDR3 size: 14 residues. CDR1 is SEHNR and CDR2 is FQNEAQ in the germline V gene (reference sequence). CDR3 coding DNA: TGTGCCAGCAGCCCGAACGTGGGAGGGAACGAGCAGTACTTC. As protein: CASSPNVGGNEQYF.

In this sample, this clonotype turned up many times. V is TRBV12-3 or TRBV12-4 and J is TRBJ2-2; 7 nucleotides match TRBD2. The CDR3 consists of 14 residues. V was clipped by 5 bases and J by 4 bases; unmatched bases: 4. Written as DNA, the CDR3 is TGTGCCAGCAGTACCGGACTAGGCACCGGGGAGCTGTTTTTT. It yields the protein CASSTGLGTGELFF.

The chain has TRBV4-2 and TRBJ2-5; D remains unclear. CDR1 and CDR2 (germline): LGHNA, YNFKEQ. Deletions cut 0 bases from V and 3 bases from J, with 5 bases between. The CDR3 runs 13 residues. The CDR3 DNA is TGTGCCAGCAGCCAAGAGGTGAAAGAGACCCAGTACTTC. The encoded protein is CASSQEVKETQYF.

This clonotype was seen at least ten times. V and J are TRBV28 and TRBJ2-7, with 9 bases aligning to TRBD1. Germline V gene sequence: CDR1 MDHEN, CDR2 SYDVKM. With 4 bases clipped from V and 3 bases from J, the junction kept 4 bases outside the gene matches. The CDR3 contains 14 residues. CDR3 residues: CASSSWGQGYEQYF. DNA for the CDR3: TGTGCCAGCAGTTCCTGGGGACAGGGCTACGAGCAGTACTTC.